The subject of this entry is one TCR beta chain. No antigen is known for it. The read gets to within 3 residues of the CDR3 end, and the germline J gene fills in the rest. These data originate in a study of Tregs in tolerant kidney transplant recipients. Findings and caveats of the study: Antigen-driven expansion was suggested because donor-specific Tregs expanded more than all Tregs in tolerant patients. Findings come from small patient numbers and require larger validation.

The germline gives CDR1 MDHEN, CDR2 SYDVKM. This CDR3 region has 17 residues. V was pared by 6 bases and J by 2 bases, with 22 bases between. Profiled with immunoSEQ multiplex PCR; TCRdb holds only in-frame clones, not every one. Recorded for this sample: around 5,600 clones. The nonmyeloablative bone marrow transplants came from related graft donors, with transient mixed chimerism. Unstimulated regulatory T cells (CD4+CD25+CD127-), CD4+CD25- non-regulatory cells, CD4 and CD8 cells were FACS-sorted from thawed PBMCs. The receptor was isolated from a human patient who received a combined kidney and bone marrow transplant. A subset of T cells may come from the graft donor. Sequences were derived from CD4+ T cells from blood (PBMCs), sampled around 14 months after the transplant. This sequence joins TRBV28 and TRBJ1-1; a possible D gene is TRBD1 (6 bases). CDR3 in amino acids: CASSLRTAQGPNTEAFF. The part of the CDR3 DNA that was read is TGTGCCAGCAGCCTACGAACTGCCCAGGGGCCCAACACTGAA.